The 17 T cell receptor beta chains given below trace back to one sample, sequenced in a study of human T cells and chemical hapten exposure. MiXCR was run by TCRdb on the RACE reads, yielding one entry per CDR3 protein. The table lists 300,000 to 400,000 distinct CDR3 sequences, approximately 5.1% of them singletons. Time point given: pre-sensitization, week 0. Treatment meaning: therapeutic diphenylcyclopropenone sensitization with weekly scalp DPC. This material consisted of whole blood, taken in connection with sensitization to the hapten diphenylcyclopropenone (DPC). These receptors were obtained from a woman aged 50 to 60 with alopecia areata. Some clones in this sample may be carry-over from other donors' samples.

This clonotype has ten or more counts. V is TRBV24-1 and J is TRBJ2-1; 9 bases match TRBD1. The CDR3 length is 15 residues. The germline gives CDR1 KGHDR, CDR2 SFDVKD. Trimming took 5 bases from V and 6 from J; bases not matched to a gene: 7. The CDR3 DNA reads as TGTGCCACCAGTGGGGGACAGGGTTATCCCAATGAGCAGTTCTTC. Translating gives CATSGGQGYPNEQFF.

This clonotype was counted many times. The chain joins TRBV7-3 to TRBJ2-3, with D possibly TRBD1 on 6 matching bases. Trimming removed 3 bases from V and 0 bases from J, with 13 bases in between. This CDR3 has 16 residues. The germline gives CDR1 SGHTA, CDR2 FQGTGA. This chain's CDR3 is CASSLGAQSSTDTQYF. In DNA, the CDR3 is TGTGCCAGCAGCTTGGGGGCCCAATCCAGCACAGATACGCAGTATTTT.

In this sample, this clonotype turned up many times. The genes are TRBV20-1 and TRBJ2-7; weak D call: TRBD2 (6 bases). Germline CDR1 and CDR2: DFQATT and SNEGSKA (reference sequence). V lost 5 bases, J lost 5 bases, and 22 bases lay in between. This CDR3 region has 15 residues. DNA for the CDR3: TGCAGTGCTTTCACGGGACTCCCGGGGATCGACGAGCAGTACTTC. This sequence encodes CSAFTGLPGIDEQYF.

This clonotype was picked up many times. V is TRBV5-1 and J is TRBJ2-7; tentative D call: TRBD1 (5 bases). The CDR3 sequence is 14 residues long. Trimming stripped 0 bases from V and 2 bases from J, with 9 bases between. CDR1 is SGHRS, CDR2 YFSETQ, per germline. Here the CDR3 reads CASSLEGLTYEQYF. The CDR3 bases are TGCGCCAGCAGCTTGGAGGGGTTAACCTACGAGCAGTACTTC.

In its sample, this clonotype was seen many times. The rearrangement links TRBV10-3 to TRBJ2-7; D unresolved. The CDR3 has 11 amino acids. Germline V gene data show CDR1 as ENHRY and CDR2 as SYGVKD. V lost 2 bases, J lost 6 bases, and 5 bases lay in between. In DNA form, the CDR3 reads TGTGCCATCAGTGAGGTGGCCGAGCAGTACTTC. It specifies CAISEVAEQYF.

This clonotype was recorded a few times. The chain recombines TRBV10-3 with TRBJ2-2; D call uncertain. Trimming cost V 7 bases and J 4 bases, with 16 bases left between them. Per germline, CDR1 ENHRY and CDR2 SYGVKD. The CDR3 length is 15 residues. The DNA of the CDR3 is TGTGCCATCACCCAAGTGTTAGATGGCACCGGGGAGCTGTTTTTT. It specifies CAITQVLDGTGELFF.

Ten or more counts support this clonotype. The V call is TRBV5-5, the J call TRBJ2-3, with TRBD2 identical over 10 bases. Germline V gives CDR1 SGHKS, CDR2 YYEKEE (reference sequence). J lost 4 bases, V lost 3 bases, and 5 bases had no gene match. The CDR3 sequence is 15 residues long. CDR3 sequence reads: CASSWSGGASDTQYF. Written as DNA, the CDR3 is TGTGCCAGCAGCTGGAGCGGGGGGGCTTCAGATACGCAGTATTTT.

This clonotype came up a few times. The chain uses TRBV6-4 and TRBJ1-6, with TRBD1 as a possible D gene (5 bases). Germline values: CDR1 MRHNA, CDR2 SNTAGT. Deletions cut 6 bases from V and 10 bases from J, with 16 bases between. The CDR3 is 14 amino acids. In nucleotides, the CDR3 is TGTGCCAGCAGAGAACAGGCTTTCAAGTCACCCCTCCACTTT. Amino acid sequence: CASREQAFKSPLHF.

The V call is TRBV12-3 or TRBV12-4, the J call TRBJ1-2; D unclear. Trimming took 2 bases from V and 0 from J, leaving 4 bases between them. CDR3 size: 13 residues. CDR3 sequence reads: CASSLHANYGYTF. The CDR3 nucleotides read TGTGCCAGCAGTTTACATGCTAACTATGGCTACACCTTC.

This clonotype was seen a handful of times. V gene TRBV2 combines with J gene TRBJ2-1; no reliable D call. The CDR3 consists of 12 residues. V was trimmed by 4 bases and J by 8 bases, leaving 9 bases between them. Germline assignment: CDR1 SNHLY and CDR2 FYNNEI. This chain's CDR3 is CASSGIADEQFF. CDR3 coding DNA: TGTGCCAGCAGTGGCATAGCCGATGAGCAGTTCTTC.

This clonotype was observed at least ten times. In DNA form, the CDR3 reads TGCAGCGTTGGTGGGGGACAGGGATTTTCTGGGGCCAACGTCCTGACTTTC. It specifies CSVGGGQGFSGANVLTF. This sequence joins TRBV29-1 and TRBJ2-6; 9 nucleotides line up with TRBD1. Germline CDR1 and CDR2: SQVTM and ANQGSEA. The CDR3 has 17 residues. V gave up 4 bases and J gave up 1 base; unmatched junction bases: 8.

This clonotype has a count of ten or more. V and J are TRBV5-6 and TRBJ2-3; TRBD1 agrees at 9 bases. The CDR3 has 13 amino acids. Trimming took 4 bases from V and 7 from J; bases not matched to a gene: 4. Germline assignment: CDR1 SGHDT and CDR2 YYEEEE. In nucleotides, the CDR3 is TGTGCCAGCAGCGTGGACAGGGGTCATACGCAGTATTTT. It is translated as CASSVDRGHTQYF.

This clonotype has at least ten counts. J is TRBJ1-2 and V is TRBV7-6; possibly TRBD1 for D (6 bases). The germline V and J ends were trimmed by 0 bases and 7 bases, with 15 bases remaining between them. This CDR3 region has 15 residues. Looked up from germline, CDR1 is SGHVS and CDR2 is FNYEAQ. CDR3 bases: TGTGCCAGCAGCTTAGCGGCACAGGGAGATGCTGGCTACACCTTC. It encodes CASSLAAQGDAGYTF. The entire variable domain, with the rest obtained from reference TRBV7-6 and TRBJ1-2, is as follows: GAGVSQSPRYKVTKRGQDVALRCDPISGHVSLYWYRQALGQGPEFLTYFNYEAQQDKSGLPNDRFSAERPEGSISTLTIQRTEQRDSAMYRCASSLAAQGDAGYTFGSGTRLTVV.

This clonotype was counted between two and nine times. The V gene is TRBV25-1, the J gene TRBJ1-5, with D unresolved. The CDR3 contains 15 residues. The V end was cut by 7 bases, the J end by 0 bases, with 13 bases between. Germline V gene data show CDR1 as MGHDK and CDR2 as SYGVNS. The DNA for the CDR3 is TGTGCCAGCAAAATAGCTCCGTTTAGCAATCAGCCCCAGCATTTT. The encoded protein is CASKIAPFSNQPQHF.

This clonotype was picked up a small number of times. This chain connects TRBV11-2 to TRBJ2-7; weak D call: TRBD2 (6 bases). The CDR3 runs to 14 residues. Germline CDR1 and CDR2: SGHAT and FQNNGV. Trimming removed 4 bases from V and 2 bases from J, with 12 bases in between. This CDR3 is CASSWRGLAYEQYF. CDR3 nucleotide sequence: TGTGCCAGCAGCTGGAGGGGACTCGCCTACGAGCAGTACTTC.

This clonotype occurred many times. The rearrangement joins TRBV30 to TRBJ2-3; D may be TRBD1 (5 bases). From germline, CDR1 is GTSNPN and CDR2 SVGIG (reference sequence). The V gene lost 4 bases and the J gene lost 5 bases, with 19 bases spanning the gap. The CDR3 is 15 amino acids. The CDR3 reads CAWTYGAAPGDTQYF. The CDR3 DNA follows: TGTGCCTGGACCTATGGGGCAGCGCCCGGAGATACGCAGTATTTT.

The chain recombines TRBV19 with TRBJ2-1; D is uncertain. Trimming cost V 3 bases and J 10 bases, with 10 bases left between them. The CDR3 runs 12 residues. CDR1 and CDR2 (germline): LNHDA, SQIVND (reference sequence). CDR3 amino acids: CASSITPPEQFF. The CDR3 DNA follows: TGTGCCAGTAGTATCACGCCCCCCGAGCAGTTCTTC. Variable domain in full (rest from reference TRBV19 and TRBJ2-1): DGGITQSPKYLFRKEGQNVTLSCEQNLNHDAMYWYRQDPGQGLRLIYYSQIVNDFQKGDIAEGYSVSREKKESFPLTVTSAQKNPTAFYLCASSITPPEQFFGPGTRLTVL.